The entry below describes one TCR beta chain. Its antigen is not identified. This record belongs to a study of cytomegalovirus exposure and HLA in healthy donors. Study-wide background: The approximately 100 million unique TCR beta sequences, from about 180 million T cells, were found by an earlier analysis. Study-wide points: Earlier analysis looked at TCR beta V segments, and most were productive about 87% or about 30% of the time. The later analysis indicated that the majority of CMV-associated TCR beta chains appeared HLA-restricted.

The PCR used 60 Vbeta and 13 Jbeta primers. Method: immunoSEQ multiplex PCR; TCRdb's copy keeps in-frame clones and lacks some. The sample has around 99,000 clones, approximately 70% seen once. This TCR was sampled from a woman in her 70s in good health and CMV-seropositive. Sample: PBMCs.

The CDR3 DNA follows: TGTGCCAGCAGCTTAGTTACAACAGGTCCCTCCTACGAGCAGTACTTC. Translating it yields CASSLVTTGPSYEQYF. The rearrangement joins TRBV7-8 to TRBJ2-7; D is perhaps TRBD1 (5 bases). CDR1 SGHVS and CDR2 FQNEAQ come from the germline V gene. The CDR3 sequence is 16 residues long. Between the trimmed V and J ends, which lost 1 base and 0 bases, there was a span of 13 bases.